The clone carrying this T cell receptor (beta chain) was counted ten times or more. RNA transcripts gave rise to amplified TCR beta CDR3 regions. During a first-round RT-PCR of the TCR CDR3, the HTBI primer set was used. TCRdb used MiXCR to reprocess the multiplex PCR reads, holding one entry per CDR3 protein. The sample includes around 600,000 distinct CDR3 sequences, 15% to 19% of them seen just once. This specimen belongs to a study of T cells in Graves' hyperthyroidism and ophthalmopathy. Stable disease denoted Graves' hyperthyroidism without ophthalmopathy progression within 18 months. Participants, patients aged 18 to 65, had newly diagnosed hyperthyroidism with a duration under 2 months. The diagnoses drew upon clinical symptoms, serum thyroxine and TRAb, thyroid ultrasound and orbital computed tomography. Fresh peripheral blood, 10 ml, was the source of the PBMCs. The CDR3 is made up of 15 amino acids. V dropped 2 bases and J dropped 3 bases, with 13 bases sitting between them. Germline assignment: CDR1 LGHDT and CDR2 YNNKEL (reference sequence).

The receptor was derived from a woman under 40 with Graves' hyperthyroidism. The specimen sequenced was blood. The rearrangement links TRBV3-1 to TRBJ2-5; maybe TRBD1 (5 bases). CDR3 residues: CASSQRTGTEETQYF. CDR3 nucleotides: TGTGCCAGCAGCCAACGTACAGGAACGGAAGAGACCCAGTACTTC.